This TCR beta chain was sequenced for a study of T cell repertoires in ileal Crohn's disease. This CDR3 is built from 10 residues. Germline CDR1 is GTSNPN and CDR2 is SVGIG (reference sequence). V was clipped by 1 base and J by 3 bases, with 0 bases between them. Time point in this sample: inflamed ileum from the surgical specimen. The assay was immunoSEQ multiplex PCR, and TCRdb's table has in-frame clones only and misses some. The sample lists roughly 10,000 clones, around 87% occurring once. This receptor was taken from an adult with Crohn's disease. This chain uses TRBV30 with TRBJ1-1; D is unresolved. Sequenced input: ileal tissue. The CDR3 coding sequence is TGTGCCTGGAGTGACACTGAAGCTTTCTTT. This encodes CAWSDTEAFF.